This TCR beta chain is drawn from a study of response to subunit inactivated influenza vaccine. Study outcomes and limitations: It was suggested by the authors that few new T cells are recruited by each seasonal influenza vaccination.

Germline loops: CDR1 SGDLS, CDR2 YYNGEE. Trimming took 2 bases from V and 6 from J; bases not matched to a gene: 7. The CDR3 consists of 15 residues. TCRdb recomputed calls from the RT-PCR reads with MiXCR, one row per CDR3 protein. The sample shows about 700,000 distinct CDR3 sequences, 11% to 15% of them seen only once. This clonotype appeared many times. Its antigen is as yet unknown. The sequence was obtained from a man aged 50 or older who received an inactivated influenza vaccine. The sequences come from PBMCs from blood, collected approximately 15 days before vaccination. The chain carries TRBV9 and TRBJ2-2, with 7 bases identical to TRBD1. Here the CDR3 reads CASSVTGQLAGELFF. CDR3 nucleotide sequence: TGTGCCAGCAGCGTTACGGGACAGCTAGCCGGGGAGCTGTTTTTT. The whole variable domain, filled in from reference TRBV9 and TRBJ2-2, reads DSGVTQTPKHLITATGQRVTLRCSPRSGDLSVYWYQQSLDQGLQFLIQYYNGEERAKGNILERFSAQQFPDLHSELNLSSLELGDSALYFCASSVTGQLAGELFFGEGSRLTVL.